These 25 T cell receptor beta chains came from one sample sequenced in a study of blood T cell repertoires in COVID-19. Profiled with immunoSEQ multiplex PCR; TCRdb holds only in-frame clones, not every one. This table has fewer than 95,000 clones, 87% appearing once. Source material: peripheral blood. The receptors shown here come from a male donor with acute or convalescent COVID-19.

The rearrangement links TRBV6-1 to TRBJ1-5, with D unresolved. V lost 4 bases, J lost 7 bases, and 20 bases lay in between. This CDR3 comprises 16 residues. Germline V lookup: CDR1 MNHNS, CDR2 SASEGT. CDR3 nucleotide sequence: TGTGCCAGCAGTGCCGTTTCCGGCAGGTCTCCCCAGCCCCAGCATTTT. It encodes CASSAVSGRSPQPQHF.

This chain joins TRBV9 and TRBJ1-2; perhaps TRBD1 as D (5 bases). This CDR3 is built from 14 residues. Germline CDR1 is SGDLS and CDR2 is YYNGEE. V was clipped by 3 bases and J by 4 bases, with 13 bases between them. Written as DNA, the CDR3 is TGTGCCAGCAGCGAAGAGGGGCGGGGCTATGGCTACACCTTC. Its translation is CASSEEGRGYGYTF. The full variable domain, with the rest looked up from reference TRBV9 and TRBJ1-2, is DSGVTQTPKHLITATGQRVTLRCSPRSGDLSVYWYQQSLDQGLQFLIQYYNGEERAKGNILERFSAQQFPDLHSELNLSSLELGDSALYFCASSEEGRGYGYTFGSGTRLTVV.

V is TRBV20-1 and J is TRBJ2-1; D gene unclear. Per germline, CDR1 DFQATT and CDR2 SNEGSKA (reference sequence). This CDR3 contains 11 residues. The V gene lost 7 bases and the J gene lost 3 bases, with 7 bases spanning the gap. The CDR3 protein is CSVAHYNEQFF. The CDR3 region has the DNA TGCAGTGTGGCCCACTACAATGAGCAGTTCTTC.

The rearrangement uses TRBV5-1 and TRBJ1-1, with D unresolved. The CDR3 runs 15 residues. CDR1 and CDR2 from the germline V gene are SGHRS and YFSETQ. The V and J ends lost 0 bases and 0 bases respectively, with 9 bases between them. CDR3 nucleotides: TGCGCCAGCAGCTTGGGAACTATAATGAACACTGAAGCTTTCTTT. Translating it yields CASSLGTIMNTEAFF.

V usage is TRBV6-5 and J usage is TRBJ1-1; a weak D match, TRBD1 (6 bases). Trimming pared 10 bases from V and 2 bases from J, leaving 20 bases between. The CDR3 has 15 residues. Germline values: CDR1 MNHEY, CDR2 SVGAGI. The CDR3 region is CATLTTGIFNTEAFF. The CDR3, as DNA: TGTGCCACCTTAACCACAGGGATTTTCAACACTGAAGCTTTCTTT.

V usage is TRBV12-3 or TRBV12-4 and J usage is TRBJ1-1; D not certain. The CDR3 totals 13 residues. V shed 8 bases and J shed 0 bases, with 10 bases lying between them. CDR3 sequence: CASRREMNTEAFF. CDR3 DNA: TGTGCCAGCCGGAGGGAGATGAACACTGAAGCTTTCTTT.

This clone was recorded once. This rearrangement joins TRBV6-5 to TRBJ2-7; no reliable D call. The CDR3 totals 15 residues. Germline V gene data show CDR1 as MNHEY and CDR2 as SVGAGI. With 0 bases removed from V and 2 bases from J, the gap between germline ends came to 11 bases. The CDR3 nucleotides are TGTGCCAGCAGTTACTCCCTCTCTTCTCCCTACGAGCAGTACTTC. As protein: CASSYSLSSPYEQYF.

The chain couples TRBV18 to TRBJ1-1; TRBD1 is a possible D gene (5 bases). CDR3 size: 15 residues. Trimming removed 2 bases at V and 0 bases at J, with 10 bases between. Germline assignment: CDR1 KGHSH and CDR2 LQKENI. CDR3 bases: TGTGCCAGCTCACCAGGACAAACTCTGAACACTGAAGCTTTCTTT. It is translated as CASSPGQTLNTEAFF.

The V call is TRBV3-1 (or the pseudogene TRBV3-2), the J call TRBJ2-1; 15 nucleotides match TRBD2. J lost 7 bases, V lost 4 bases, and 8 bases had no gene match. The germline CDR1 and CDR2 sequences are LGHDT and YNNKEL (reference sequence). The CDR3 consists of 17 residues. Here the CDR3 reads CASSLRTSGGASNEQFF. CDR3 in DNA: TGTGCCAGCAGCCTAAGGACTAGCGGGGGGGCCTCGAATGAGCAGTTCTTC.

The genes are TRBV21-1 and TRBJ2-2; TRBD1 reflects the table's D call only, with no check against the DNA. TRBV21-1 is annotated as a pseudogene. The CDR3 loop spans 23 amino acids. CDR3 sequence: CASSKARGSLRVRAEHNTGELFF. CDR3 sequence (DNA): TGTGCCAGCAGCAAAGCTCGTGGCTCCCTCAGGGTCAGGGCTGAGCACAACACCGGGGAGCTGTTTTTT.

This chain connects TRBV7-9 to TRBJ2-3; 8 bases are a match to TRBD2. V shed 5 bases, J shed 1 base, and the junction held 2 bases outside the gene matches. Germline assignment: CDR1 SEHNR and CDR2 FQNEAQ (reference sequence). The CDR3 consists of 14 residues. The CDR3 sequence: CASSRTSRTDTQYF. The CDR3 region has the DNA TGTGCCAGCAGCCGGACTAGCCGCACAGATACGCAGTATTTT.

The chain is built from TRBV28 and TRBJ1-2; 7 bases fit TRBD1. J gave up 4 bases and V 6 bases, and 8 bases lay outside the gene matches. The germline V gene has CDR1 MDHEN and CDR2 SYDVKM. This CDR3 region has 14 residues. The CDR3 reads CASSPARGAYGYTF. CDR3 DNA sequence: TGTGCCAGCAGCCCCGCCAGGGGGGCCTATGGCTACACCTTC.

This chain connects TRBV9 to TRBJ1-1; 8 bases are shared with TRBD1. The CDR3 has 14 residues. V shed 3 bases and J 1 base; nucleotides not matched to a gene: 2. Germline V CDR1 and CDR2: SGDLS, YYNGEE. CDR3 loop: CASSGQGRNTEAFF. The CDR3 DNA is TGTGCCAGCAGCGGACAGGGGAGGAACACTGAAGCTTTCTTT.

This chain connects TRBV27 to TRBJ2-7; 8 nucleotides match TRBD1. CDR1 and CDR2 from the germline V gene are MNHEY and SMNVEV (reference sequence). V dropped 3 bases and J dropped 4; count of bases not matched to a gene: 5. The CDR3 runs to 14 residues. CDR3 sequence (DNA): TGTGCCAGCAGTTTGGACAGGGCCGGGTACGAGCAGTACTTC. It is translated as CASSLDRAGYEQYF.

The chain has TRBV4-1 and TRBJ2-6; weak D call: TRBD2 (6 bases). V lost 0 bases to trimming and J lost 0 bases, with 12 bases between them. The CDR3 totals 18 residues. CDR1 and CDR2 (germline): MGHRA, YSYEKL. DNA for the CDR3: TGCGCCAGCAGCCAAGACGGCCAGGGACTCTCTGGGGCCAACGTCCTGACTTTC. Its protein product is CASSQDGQGLSGANVLTF.

The count of this clone is one. The chain carries TRBV11-3 and TRBJ2-1; TRBD2 matches 7 bases. Germline lookup yields CDR1 SGHNT and CDR2 YENEEA. CDR3 length: 12 residues. The junction had 0 bases not matched to a gene; V was cut back by 0 bases and J by 10 bases. CDR3 sequence reads: CASSLDGREQFF. CDR3 DNA: TGTGCCAGCAGCTTAGACGGGAGGGAGCAGTTCTTC.

This sequence joins TRBV2 and TRBJ1-6, with 7 bases matching TRBD1. Germline V lookup: CDR1 SNHLY, CDR2 FYNNEI. The CDR3 consists of 15 residues. Trimming cost V 3 bases and J 7 bases; bases outside gene matches: 6. This CDR3 is CASSETGRWNSPLHF. The DNA of the CDR3 is TGTGCCAGCAGTGAGACAGGGCGGTGGAATTCACCCCTCCACTTT.

The chain links TRBV7-8 to TRBJ1-4; D is undetermined. The CDR3 length is 14 residues. CDR1 and CDR2 from the germline V gene are SGHVS and FQNEAQ. Trimming removed 5 bases at V and 0 bases at J, with 7 bases between. The CDR3 bases are TGTGCCAGCAGCCTTCTTACAACTAATGAAAAACTGTTTTTT. Translating it yields CASSLLTTNEKLFF. The whole variable domain, filled in from reference TRBV7-8 and TRBJ1-4, reads GAGVSQSPRYKVAKRGQDVALRCDPISGHVSLFWYQQALGQGPEFLTYFQNEAQLDKSGLPSDRFFAERPEGSVSTLKIQRTQQEDSAVYLCASSLLTTNEKLFFGSGTQLSVL.

The V call is TRBV7-8, the J call TRBJ2-5, with a weak D call TRBD2 (6 bases). Germline V lookup: CDR1 SGHVS, CDR2 FQNEAQ. CDR3 length: 16 amino acids. The V end was cut by 3 bases, the J end by 1 base, with 15 bases between. The CDR3 DNA is TGTGCCAGCAGCTTTAACGCGGGGCCCCTCCAAGAGACCCAGTACTTC. Amino acids: CASSFNAGPLQETQYF. The entire variable domain, with the rest obtained from reference TRBV7-8 and TRBJ2-5, is as follows: GAGVSQSPRYKVAKRGQDVALRCDPISGHVSLFWYQQALGQGPEFLTYFQNEAQLDKSGLPSDRFFAERPEGSVSTLKIQRTQQEDSAVYLCASSFNAGPLQETQYFGPGTRLLVL.

To note about this clone: At one of its ends the junction is not consistent with the germline gene, which may arise from a read error. The V gene is TRBV18, the J gene TRBJ1-1; D is possibly TRBD1 (5 bases). The CDR3 contains 13 residues. Germline V gives CDR1 KGHSH, CDR2 LQKENI. The CDR3 DNA is TGTGCCAGCCCACCTTCGGGGGACGAGGGAGCTTTCTTT. Translating gives CASPPSGDEGAFF.

This chain joins TRBV5-1 and TRBJ2-7; the D is unclear. Trimming cost V 2 bases and J 3 bases, with 3 bases left between them. The CDR3 spans 11 residues. The germline gives CDR1 SGHRS, CDR2 YFSETQ. DNA for the CDR3: TGCGCCAGCAGCTTACACTACGAGCAGTACTTC. This codes for CASSLHYEQYF.

The CDR3 spells CASSLGQGFTDTQYF. The CDR3 nucleotides are TGTGCCAGCAGCTTGGGACAGGGCTTTACAGATACGCAGTATTTT. The J gene is TRBJ2-3, the V gene TRBV5-4; TRBD1 matches at 7 bases. The J segment lost 3 bases and the V segment lost 0 bases, leaving 4 bases of the junction unmatched. Germline CDR1 is SGHNT and CDR2 is YYREEE (reference sequence). The CDR3 extends over 15 amino acids. Full variable domain (outside the CDR3, taken from reference TRBV5-4 and TRBJ2-3): ETGVTQSPTHLIKTRGQQVTLRCSSQSGHNTVSWYQQALGQGPQFIFQYYREEENGRGNFPPRFSGLQFPNYSSELNVNALELDDSALYLCASSLGQGFTDTQYFGPGTRLTVL.

The CDR3 bases are TGTGCCAGCAGTGCCCATGGACAGGGGGATGGCTACACCTTC. It translates to CASSAHGQGDGYTF. This chain joins TRBV25-1 and TRBJ1-2, with 10 bases that match TRBD1. The CDR3 contains 14 residues. Germline values: CDR1 MGHDK, CDR2 SYGVNS. The ends lost 4 bases at V and 6 bases at J; junction bases unmatched: 5.

The V and J genes are TRBV27 and TRBJ2-2; 8 bases map to TRBD1. Trimming took 6 bases from V and 0 from J; bases not matched to a gene: 15. Germline values: CDR1 MNHEY, CDR2 SMNVEV (reference sequence). This CDR3 spans 19 amino acids. The CDR3 loop reads CASRASRTGLNSNTGELFF. In DNA form, the CDR3 reads TGTGCCAGCAGAGCCTCGAGGACAGGGCTAAACTCGAACACCGGGGAGCTGTTTTTT.

CDR3 in amino acids: CASSGASRETQYF. CDR3 bases: TGTGCCAGCAGTGGTGCTAGCAGAGAGACCCAGTACTTC. This chain joins TRBV2 and TRBJ2-5; maybe TRBD2 (5 bases). The germline CDR1 and CDR2 sequences are SNHLY and FYNNEI. Trimming removed 4 bases at V and 4 bases at J, with 10 bases between. The CDR3 is made up of 13 amino acids.